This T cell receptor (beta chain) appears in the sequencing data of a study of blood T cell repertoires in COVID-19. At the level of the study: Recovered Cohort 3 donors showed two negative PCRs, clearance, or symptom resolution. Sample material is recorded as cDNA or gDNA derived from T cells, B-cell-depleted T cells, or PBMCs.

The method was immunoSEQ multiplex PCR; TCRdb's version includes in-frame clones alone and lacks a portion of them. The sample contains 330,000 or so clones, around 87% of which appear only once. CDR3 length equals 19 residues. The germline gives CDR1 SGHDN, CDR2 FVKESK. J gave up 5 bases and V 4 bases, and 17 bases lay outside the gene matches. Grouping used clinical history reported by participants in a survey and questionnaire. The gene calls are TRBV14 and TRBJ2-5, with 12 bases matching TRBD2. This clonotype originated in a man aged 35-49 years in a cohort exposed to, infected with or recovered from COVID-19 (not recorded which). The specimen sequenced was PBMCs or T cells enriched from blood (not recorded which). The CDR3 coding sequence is TGTGCCAGCAGCCGATCCTTAAGGCTAGCGGGAGGGCTCGGGGAGACCCAGTACTTC. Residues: CASSRSLRLAGGLGETQYF.